This T cell receptor beta chain was found in a study of blood T cell repertoires in COVID-19. Across the study: Samples came from the United States, Italy and Spain, spanning acute and convalescent COVID-19. T cells, B-cell-depleted T cells, or PBMCs provided the cDNA or gDNA that served as material.

The CDR3 has 14 residues. Germline V CDR1 and CDR2: SGHTA, FQGNSA. Germline trimming cut 5 bases from V and 5 bases from J; bases unmatched to any gene: 8. Original analysis: Researchers report that nucleated cell counts were estimated from reference gene primer amplification. Measured with immunoSEQ multiplex PCR; TCRdb has only the in-frame clones, and not every one. V, J and clone size are those of that table, while D and trimming were read from the DNA. This repertoire shows approximately 25,000 clones, around 89% found once; its top ten account for about 1.8%. This chain joins TRBV7-2 and TRBJ1-2; 7 nucleotides line up with TRBD1. The sequence came from an older woman with active COVID-19. The material sequenced was peripheral blood. As DNA, the CDR3 is TGTGCCAGCAGCCAGCCAGGGGGGATATATGGCTACACCTTC. Encoded protein: CASSQPGGIYGYTF.